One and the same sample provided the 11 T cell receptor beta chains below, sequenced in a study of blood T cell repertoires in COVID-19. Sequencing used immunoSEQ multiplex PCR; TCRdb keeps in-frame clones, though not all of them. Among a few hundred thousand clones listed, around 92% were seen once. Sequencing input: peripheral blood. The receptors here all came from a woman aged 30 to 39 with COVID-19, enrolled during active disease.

The CDR3 DNA reads TGTGCCAGCAGTCCTACCTCCTGGACTGCAGAAGCTTTCTTT. Translating it yields CASSPTSWTAEAFF. The chain has TRBV6-5 and TRBJ1-1; D ambiguous. The germline V and J ends were trimmed by 5 bases and 8 bases, with 18 bases remaining between them. This CDR3 comprises 14 residues. CDR1 and CDR2 (germline): MNHEY, SVGAGI.

CDR3 sequence reads: CASSPMLAGGPHTQYF. CDR3 in DNA: TGTGCCAGCAGCCCAATGCTAGCGGGGGGACCACATACGCAGTATTTT. V gene TRBV4-2 combines with J gene TRBJ2-3; 11 bases line up with TRBD2. The CDR3 length is 16 residues. V gave up 4 bases and J gave up 7 bases; unmatched junction bases: 10. Germline-derived CDR1 and CDR2 are LGHNA and YNFKEQ.

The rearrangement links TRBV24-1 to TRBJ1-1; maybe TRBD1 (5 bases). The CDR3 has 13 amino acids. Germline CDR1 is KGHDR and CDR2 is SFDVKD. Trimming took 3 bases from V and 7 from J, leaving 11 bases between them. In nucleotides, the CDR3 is TGTGCCACCAGTGATGGTTCAAGGGGTGAAGCTTTCTTT. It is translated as CATSDGSRGEAFF.

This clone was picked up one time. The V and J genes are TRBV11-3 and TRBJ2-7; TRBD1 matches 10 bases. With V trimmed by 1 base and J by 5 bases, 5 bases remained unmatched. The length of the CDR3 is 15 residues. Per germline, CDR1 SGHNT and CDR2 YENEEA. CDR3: CASSLGQGAHDEQYF. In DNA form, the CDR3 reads TGTGCCAGCAGCTTAGGACAGGGGGCGCACGACGAGCAGTACTTC.

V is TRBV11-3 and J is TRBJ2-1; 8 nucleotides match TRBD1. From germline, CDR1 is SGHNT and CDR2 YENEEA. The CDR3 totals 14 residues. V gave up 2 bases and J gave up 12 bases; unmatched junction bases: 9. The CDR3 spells CASSLIQGGQSQFF. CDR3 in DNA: TGTGCCAGCAGCTTAATACAGGGGGGACAGTCGCAGTTCTTC.

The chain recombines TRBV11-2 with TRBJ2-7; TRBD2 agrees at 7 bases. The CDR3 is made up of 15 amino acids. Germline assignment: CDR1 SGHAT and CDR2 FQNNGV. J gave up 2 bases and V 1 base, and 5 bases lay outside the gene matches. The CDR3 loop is CASSLGGGLPYEQYF. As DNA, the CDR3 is TGTGCCAGCAGCTTAGGGGGGGGGTTACCCTACGAGCAGTACTTC.

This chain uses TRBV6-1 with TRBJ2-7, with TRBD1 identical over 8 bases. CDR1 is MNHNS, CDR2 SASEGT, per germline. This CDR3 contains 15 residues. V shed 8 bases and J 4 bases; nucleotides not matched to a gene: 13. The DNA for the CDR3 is TGTGCCAGCGGGATCTGGACAGGGAGAATATACGAGCAGTACTTC. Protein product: CASGIWTGRIYEQYF.

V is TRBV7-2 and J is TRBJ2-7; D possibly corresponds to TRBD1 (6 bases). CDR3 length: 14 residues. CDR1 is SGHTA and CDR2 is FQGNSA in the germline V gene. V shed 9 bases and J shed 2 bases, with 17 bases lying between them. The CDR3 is CASRAGVKAYEQYF. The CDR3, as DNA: TGTGCCAGTCGGGCAGGGGTTAAGGCCTACGAGCAGTACTTC.

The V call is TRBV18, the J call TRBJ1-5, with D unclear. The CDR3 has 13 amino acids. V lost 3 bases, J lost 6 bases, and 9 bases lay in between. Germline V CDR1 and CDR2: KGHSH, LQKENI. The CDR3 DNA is TGTGCCAGCTCACCCTCGGGTTCTCAGCCCCAGCATTTT. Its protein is CASSPSGSQPQHF.

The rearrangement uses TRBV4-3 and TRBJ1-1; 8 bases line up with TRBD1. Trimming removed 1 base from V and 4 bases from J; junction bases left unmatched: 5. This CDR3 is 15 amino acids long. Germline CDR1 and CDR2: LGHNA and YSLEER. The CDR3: CASSQGYRGGTEAFF. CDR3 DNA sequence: TGCGCCAGCAGCCAAGGTTACAGGGGGGGCACTGAAGCTTTCTTT.

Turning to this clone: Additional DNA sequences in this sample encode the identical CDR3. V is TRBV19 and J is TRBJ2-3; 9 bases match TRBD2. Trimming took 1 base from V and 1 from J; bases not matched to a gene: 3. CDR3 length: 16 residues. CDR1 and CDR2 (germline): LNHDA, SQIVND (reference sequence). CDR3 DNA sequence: TGTGCCAGTAGTATAGGGTTAGCGGGGGGCACAGATACGCAGTATTTT. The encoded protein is CASSIGLAGGTDTQYF.